The 30 T cell receptor beta chains below come from one sample, sequenced in a study of memory CD4+ T cells and cytomegalovirus serostatus. The protocol was immunoSEQ multiplex PCR, while the TCRdb copy is restricted to in-frame clones and leaves out a portion. The data contain approximately 45,000 clones, around three quarters of them singletons. The sort gate was single viable CD3+CD4+CD8-CD45RO+ cells for memory CD4+ T cells. Sequenced input: memory CD4+ T cells from blood. The receptors were gathered from an adult in good health and CMV-seronegative.

This clone was counted a few times. The chain joins TRBV5-6 to TRBJ1-1, with 7 bases lining up with TRBD1. CDR1 SGHDT and CDR2 YYEEEE come from the germline V gene. This CDR3 is built from 14 residues. Trimming removed 0 bases from V and 1 base from J; junction bases left unmatched: 0. The CDR3 DNA reads TGTGCCAGCAGCTTGGGGGACAGGAACACTGAAGCTTTCTTT. Translated, it gives CASSLGDRNTEAFF.

This clone has only a few counts. The chain carries TRBV11-2 and TRBJ1-4; D is unclear. The V gene's germline CDR1 is SGHAT and CDR2 FQNNGV. The V end was cut by 5 bases, the J end by 1 base, with 11 bases between. There are 15 residues in the CDR3. The DNA of the CDR3 is TGTGCCAGCAGCCCCATCCAGAGAACTAATGAAAAACTGTTTTTT. Its translation: CASSPIQRTNEKLFF.

V gene TRBV2 combines with J gene TRBJ2-2; 13 nucleotides agree with TRBD2. The CDR3 extends over 15 amino acids. Germline V gene sequence: CDR1 SNHLY, CDR2 FYNNEI. V lost 8 bases to trimming and J lost 3 bases; unmatched junction nucleotides: 3. CDR3 amino acids: CASRLAGGYTGELFF. The CDR3 DNA reads TGTGCCAGCCGACTAGCGGGAGGTTACACCGGGGAGCTGTTTTTT.

V is TRBV30 and J is TRBJ1-2; TRBD1 matches 8 bases. CDR1 GTSNPN and CDR2 SVGIG come from the germline V gene (reference sequence). This CDR3 is 13 amino acids long. The V segment lost 2 bases and the J segment 6 bases; nucleotides outside the gene matches: 5. CDR3 residues: CAWSKGQVDGYTF. The CDR3 DNA sequence: TGTGCCTGGAGTAAGGGACAGGTGGATGGCTACACCTTC.

The V and J genes are TRBV30 and TRBJ1-2; D is unresolved. The germline V gene has CDR1 GTSNPN and CDR2 SVGIG (reference sequence). This CDR3 contains 11 residues. V was trimmed by 5 bases and J by 7 bases, leaving 11 bases between them. The CDR3 region is CAWGITFGYTF. The CDR3 region has the DNA TGTGCCTGGGGGATTACGTTTGGCTACACCTTC.

The gene calls are TRBV18 and TRBJ2-1, with 10 bases fitting TRBD2. Germline lookup yields CDR1 KGHSH and CDR2 LQKENI. The J segment lost 11 bases and the V segment lost 0 bases, leaving 10 bases of the junction unmatched. The CDR3 contains 16 residues. Written as DNA, the CDR3 is TGTGCCAGCTCACCACCGGGACTAGCGCTTCACACAAAGCAGTTCTTC. Its translation: CASSPPGLALHTKQFF.

The genes are TRBV30 and TRBJ1-1, with a possible D match to TRBD1 (5 bases). CDR3 size: 11 residues. Germline V lookup: CDR1 GTSNPN, CDR2 SVGIG (reference sequence). V was clipped by 3 bases and J by 3 bases, with 5 bases between them. The CDR3 DNA reads as TGTGCCTGGAGACAGGACACTGAAGCTTTCTTT. Translated, it gives CAWRQDTEAFF.

The chain is built from TRBV29-1 and TRBJ1-2; D uncertain. CDR1 is SQVTM and CDR2 is ANQGSEA in the germline V gene. Trimming stripped 4 bases from V and 5 bases from J, with 14 bases between. The CDR3 covers 13 residues. The CDR3 here is CSVGGLLNYGYTF. The CDR3 nucleotides are TGCAGCGTTGGGGGATTATTAAATTATGGCTACACCTTC.

V and J are TRBV7-3 and TRBJ2-4; 8 positions match TRBD1. The CDR3 totals 13 residues. J was trimmed by 6 bases and V by 2 bases; bases with no gene match: 0. CDR1 and CDR2 from the germline V gene are SGHTA and FQGTGA. The chain's CDR3 is CASSLGQGNIQYF. As DNA, the CDR3 is TGTGCCAGCAGCTTAGGACAGGGAAACATTCAGTACTTC.

This chain uses TRBV6-5 with TRBJ2-2, with 8 bases identical to TRBD1. The CDR3 is 16 amino acids. Germline V gene sequence: CDR1 MNHEY, CDR2 SVGAGI. Trimming removed 2 bases from V and 7 bases from J; junction bases left unmatched: 9. The CDR3 sequence: CASSYGAGGRGGELFF. CDR3 sequence (DNA): TGTGCCAGCAGTTACGGCGCAGGGGGCAGAGGCGGGGAGCTGTTTTTT.

The rearrangement uses TRBV15 and TRBJ1-6, with D possibly TRBD1 on 5 matching bases. This CDR3 is 13 amino acids long. Germline V lookup: CDR1 LNHNV, CDR2 YYDKDF (reference sequence). The germline V and J ends were trimmed by 6 bases and 5 bases, with 8 bases remaining between them. Here the CDR3 DNA reads TGTGCCACCAGGCAGGGAAATAATTCACCCCTCCACTTT. This encodes CATRQGNNSPLHF.

The chain is built from TRBV7-8 and TRBJ1-1; no firm D call. Deletions cut 2 bases from V and 1 base from J, with 5 bases between. This CDR3 has 13 residues. Per the germline V gene, CDR1 is SGHVS and CDR2 is FQNEAQ. The CDR3 protein is CASSLWRNTEAFF. CDR3 sequence (DNA): TGTGCCAGCAGCTTATGGAGGAACACTGAAGCTTTCTTT.

The chain couples TRBV7-9 to TRBJ2-7; D gene uncertain. The CDR3 loop spans 15 amino acids. Trimming stripped 2 bases from V and 1 base from J, with 12 bases between. CDR1 is SEHNR and CDR2 is FQNEAQ in the germline V gene (reference sequence). Here the CDR3 reads CASSLSSVGSYEQYF. As DNA, the CDR3 is TGTGCCAGCAGCTTATCCAGCGTTGGGTCCTACGAGCAGTACTTC.

This clone has more than one count but fewer than ten. This rearrangement joins TRBV4-1 to TRBJ2-5; perhaps TRBD2 as D (5 bases). V gave up 2 bases and J gave up 5 bases, with 15 bases separating them. This CDR3 has 15 residues. The germline V gene encodes CDR1 MGHRA and CDR2 YSYEKL. The CDR3 sequence: CASSQPDRIAETQYF. CDR3 bases: TGCGCCAGCAGCCAACCGGACCGAATAGCGGAGACCCAGTACTTC.

V usage is TRBV29-1 and J usage is TRBJ1-2; 9 bases map to TRBD1. Germline-derived CDR1 and CDR2 are SQVTM and ANQGSEA. The CDR3 runs 15 residues. With V trimmed by 1 base and J by 4 bases, 7 bases remained unmatched. CDR3 residues: CSVEGRGQGPYGYTF. The CDR3 DNA reads TGCAGCGTTGAAGGGCGGGGACAGGGTCCCTATGGCTACACCTTC.

V usage is TRBV29-1 and J usage is TRBJ2-3, with a tentative D call TRBD1 (5 bases). The CDR3 totals 12 residues. V was cut by 1 base and J by 12 bases, with 14 bases left in between. Germline V gene data show CDR1 as SQVTM and CDR2 as ANQGSEA. CDR3 sequence (DNA): TGCAGCGTTGAAGGCAATAAACAGGCACAGTATTTT. Protein product: CSVEGNKQAQYF.

The genes are TRBV4-2 and TRBJ2-7, with 7 bases fitting TRBD1. The CDR3 runs 15 residues. CDR1 and CDR2 from the germline V gene are LGHNA and YNFKEQ. V lost 1 base, J lost 5 bases, and 8 bases stayed unmatched. In DNA, the CDR3 is TGTGCCAGCAGCCAAGCAGGCACAGGGGTCCACGAGCAGTACTTC. Its translation: CASSQAGTGVHEQYF.

Here the CDR3 DNA reads TGTGCCAGCAGCTTGCAGGGTGGGATCTACGAGCAGTACTTC. It codes for CASSLQGGIYEQYF. V and J are TRBV5-4 and TRBJ2-7, with D tentatively TRBD1 (5 bases). The germline V gene encodes CDR1 SGHNT and CDR2 YYREEE (reference sequence). This CDR3 region has 14 residues. Trimming shortened V by 1 base and J by 3 bases, and 11 bases separated the two germline ends.

This rearrangement joins TRBV29-1 to TRBJ2-5; TRBD1 aligns across 8 bases. Germline V CDR1 and CDR2: SQVTM, ANQGSEA. The length of the CDR3 is 13 residues. The J segment lost 4 bases and the V segment lost 8 bases, leaving 9 bases of the junction unmatched. The CDR3 nucleotides are TGCAGCTTTCCGATTGACAGGGGAGAGACCCAGTACTTC. Its translation is CSFPIDRGETQYF. The entire variable domain, with the rest obtained from reference TRBV29-1 and TRBJ2-5, is as follows: SAVISQKPSRDICQRGTSLTIQCQVDSQVTMMFWYRQQPGQSLTLIATANQGSEATYESGFVIDKFPISRPNLTFSTLTVSNMSPEDSSIYLCSFPIDRGETQYFGPGTRLLVL.

The rearrangement links TRBV5-1 to TRBJ1-2, with 9 positions matching TRBD1. J lost 3 bases, V lost 3 bases, and 9 bases had no gene match. Germline-derived CDR1 and CDR2 are SGHRS and YFSETQ. This CDR3 has 16 amino acids. The CDR3 nucleotides are TGCGCCAGCAGCTCTACCTACAGGGGGCCGTACTATGGCTACACCTTC. It specifies CASSSTYRGPYYGYTF.

The rearrangement joins TRBV5-3 to TRBJ2-3, with D possibly being TRBD1 (6 bases). TRBV5-3 is treated as an ORF (open reading frame) with a function not yet certain. V was trimmed by 6 bases and J by 2 bases, leaving 22 bases between them. CDR3 length: 17 amino acids. The CDR3 loop reads CARTKWGLPEITDTQYF. For the CDR3, the DNA is TGTGCCAGAACCAAATGGGGGCTTCCCGAAATCACAGATACGCAGTATTTT.

The chain couples TRBV7-3 to TRBJ1-6, with 7 bases aligning to TRBD1. This CDR3 has 14 residues. J lost 5 bases, V lost 4 bases, and 2 bases had no gene match. CDR1 SGHTA and CDR2 FQGTGA come from the germline V gene. For the CDR3, the DNA is TGTGCCAGCAGCTCACAGGGGAATAATTCACCCCTCCACTTT. It encodes CASSSQGNNSPLHF. Full variable domain (rest looked up from reference TRBV7-3 and TRBJ1-6): GAGVSQTPSNKVTEKGKYVELRCDPISGHTALYWYRQSLGQGPEFLIYFQGTGAADDSGLPNDRFFAVRPEGSVSTLKIQRTERGDSAVYLCASSSQGNNSPLHFGNGTRLTVT.

The chain joins TRBV7-2 to TRBJ2-5; no reliable D call. The V gene's germline CDR1 is SGHTA and CDR2 FQGNSA. The CDR3 has 13 amino acids. V was pared by 3 bases and J by 2 bases, with 7 bases between. The CDR3 sequence: CASSFVRQETQYF. Here the CDR3 DNA reads TGTGCCAGCAGCTTCGTTAGACAAGAGACCCAGTACTTC.

CDR3 sequence: CASSPGGQRNTEAFF. DNA for the CDR3: TGTGCCAGCAGCCCGGGGGGACAGAGGAACACTGAAGCTTTCTTT. The J gene is TRBJ1-1, the V gene TRBV7-2, with 7 positions matching TRBD1. Unmatched junction bases numbered 7, after V lost 5 bases and J lost 1 base. This CDR3 is 15 amino acids long. CDR1 is SGHTA, CDR2 FQGNSA, per germline.

The chain joins TRBV2 to TRBJ1-6, with 9 bases lining up with TRBD1. The CDR3 is 15 amino acids. Per the germline V gene, CDR1 is SNHLY and CDR2 is FYNNEI. The junction had 7 bases not matched to a gene; V was cut back by 4 bases and J by 9 bases. The CDR3 DNA reads TGTGCCAGCAGTGCAGCGGGACAGGGAATTTCACCCCTCCACTTT. Protein sequence: CASSAAGQGISPLHF.

The chain couples TRBV10-3 to TRBJ1-1; TRBD1 is a possible D gene (6 bases). The CDR3 consists of 13 residues. Trimming removed 6 bases at V and 5 bases at J, with 13 bases between. In germline, CDR1 is ENHRY, CDR2 SYGVKD. CDR3 sequence: CAIRDLRGTEAFF. The CDR3 bases are TGTGCCATCAGAGATTTGAGGGGGACTGAAGCTTTCTTT.

The chain links TRBV2 to TRBJ2-7, with 11 bases fitting TRBD1. Germline V gives CDR1 SNHLY, CDR2 FYNNEI. The CDR3 is 16 residues long. J gave up 1 base and V 1 base, and 3 bases lay outside the gene matches. The CDR3 DNA follows: TGTGCCAGCAGTGAAGGTGGGACAGGGGGTTCCTACGAGCAGTACTTC. Its protein product is CASSEGGTGGSYEQYF.

The gene calls are TRBV19 and TRBJ2-1; perhaps TRBD2 as D (5 bases). V gave up 5 bases and J gave up 6 bases, with 17 bases separating them. The CDR3 is made up of 15 amino acids. Germline-derived CDR1 and CDR2 are LNHDA and SQIVND (reference sequence). CDR3 sequence: CASSRRVGEGNEQFF. In DNA form, the CDR3 reads TGTGCCAGTAGTCGCCGTGTGGGAGAGGGCAATGAGCAGTTCTTC.

This clone has just a few counts. The genes are TRBV7-2 and TRBJ1-5; 8 bases align to TRBD1. Germline V gives CDR1 SGHTA, CDR2 FQGNSA. The CDR3 runs to 13 residues. V was pared by 5 bases and J by 5 bases, with 2 bases of the junction left unmatched. The CDR3 protein is CASSAQGDQPQHF. The CDR3, as DNA: TGTGCCAGCAGCGCACAGGGGGATCAGCCCCAGCATTTT.

The chain employs TRBV5-6 and TRBJ2-3; D unclear. The CDR3 runs to 13 residues. CDR1 is SGHDT, CDR2 YYEEEE, per germline. Trimming left V 6 bases short and J 0 bases short, with 8 bases between. CDR3 protein: CASTLGSTDTQYF. The CDR3 coding sequence is TGTGCCAGCACACTCGGGAGCACAGATACGCAGTATTTT.